This T cell receptor (beta chain) was observed in a study of blood T cell repertoires in COVID-19 (dated by TCRdb to the early 2020s). A note on the overall study: The collaborator samples originated in the United States, Italy and Spain and spanned the acute and convalescent phases of COVID-19. The repertoires were released in a freely available public database meant as a resource for research on the immune response to SARS-CoV-2. Samples came from the ongoing ImmuneRACE study (first 160 participants) plus 1,254 subjects from 6 global collaborators. Subjects who had been exposed to COVID-19, were actively infected with it, or had recovered from it provided the deeply sampled blood TCRbeta repertoires that made up the dataset. The material from the prospective study consisted of cDNA or gDNA derived from T cells, B-cell-depleted T cells, or PBMCs. The sample metadata nearly always contained a de-identified subject ID, COVID-19 status, age in years and sex. Where available, HLA class I and class II types were obtained from metadata supplied by the sample provider rather than from assay-based typing. Overall study results and their limits: The quantity of clinical and demographic metadata differed by source and by participant and was supplied without curation.

V is pruned by 5 bases and J by 5 bases, leaving 3 bases of the junction without a gene match. From its cysteine to its phenylalanine, the CDR3 spans 14 amino acids. Only CDR3 DNA remains: 42 bases, in frame from the first base. CDR1 is given as LNHNV and CDR2 as YYDKDF, both from the germline V gene (reference sequence). Notes on this clone: Its antigen remains unidentified. The record has no base qualities; no much larger clone is one base away.

Each collaborating institution followed its own protocols to collect whole blood in K2EDTA tubes. For TCRbeta analysis, collaborators shipped samples as frozen whole blood, isolated PBMCs, or DNA extracted from either of those sample types. TCRbeta CDR3 regions were amplified from genomic DNA using the immunoSEQ Assay, a bias-controlled multiplex PCR. The original methods were these. The number of nucleated cells in each sample was estimated by amplification of reference gene primers within the assay. To quantify the absolute abundance of each unique TCRbeta CDR3 rearrangement, sequence reads were collapsed and filtered. For each sample, productive Simpson clonality was calculated as the square root of Simpson's diversity index across productive rearrangements. Imported from immuneACCESS, the table was reduced by TCRdb to in-frame sequences with V and J called. These copies leave out some clones; in studies compared against another copy, an unresolved V gene accounts for under half, and the cause of the remainder is not known. D and trimming come from the DNA, and the V and J calls and clone size come from that table. The sample records tens of thousands of clones, around 80% of which are singletons. Over 12% of the sample is taken by the ten largest.

The receptor comes from a man older than 75 with active or convalescent COVID-19. The chain employs TRBV15 and TRBJ2-7, and 13 bases in between align with TRBD2. Sequencing was done on a sample of peripheral blood. The CDR3 reads as follows: CATSAGTSGNEQYF. The nucleotide sequence reads as follows: TGTGCCACCAGCGCCGGGACTAGCGGGAACGAGCAGTACTTC. Extended through the reference TRBV15 and TRBJ2-7 proteins, this CDR3 yields the full variable domain: DAMVIQNPRYQVTQFGKPVTLSCSQTLNHNVMYWYQQKSSQAPKLLFHYYDKDFNNEADTPDNFQSRRPNTSFCFLDIRSPGLGDTAMYLCATSAGTSGNEQYFGPGTRLTVT.